This is a list of T cell receptor beta chains from one sample in a study of CD8+ T cells in alopecia areata. Only in-frame clones appear in the TCRdb table, and some are missing; sequencing was by immunoSEQ multiplex PCR. The sample lists some 200,000 clones; 45% to 75% were seen once. This specimen consisted of CD4+ T cells sorted from blood, obtained at week 4, from a patient treated with tofacitinib. These receptors were taken from a human donor with alopecia areata. CDR3s leave out the opening cysteine and the closing phenylalanine or tryptophan. Each record gives: V gene, clone size, CDR3 protein. A clone size is listed for some rows: how often the clone was seen (once, few, many), or a class if it is expanded.

>TRBV28|-
ANALAGRTDTQY
>TRBV5-1|-
ASSLDYRANYGYT
>TRBV28|few
ASSLRNTEAF
>TRBV29-1|-
SVEVGGLVRGETQY
>TRBV7-2|-
ASSIGTAEQY
>TRBV28|-
ASRVDWTSSYEQY
>TRBV14|few
ASRSGQGDHYGYT
>TRBV29-1|-
SVVDRGDQPQH
>TRBV29-1|-
SVEGDGGQETQY
>TRBV4-1|once
ASSLQGTGGDTQY
>TRBV5-4|-
ASSSTGQGSNQPQH
>TRBV4-1|-
ASSQEGSWGYNEQF
>TRBV2|-
ASTRGQSNSPLH
>TRBV30|-
AWSVQAGYGYT
>TRBV4-1|-
ASSGISDQPQH
>TRBV30|-
AAGYQPQH
>TRBV19|-
ASRQGDYGYT
>TRBV5-1|-
ASRPTGEGSQPQH
>TRBV30|-
AWSISRRGGAQY
>TRBV2|-
ASSVAKNTEAF
>TRBV28|-
ASLGGPWDEQF
>TRBV2|-
ASSALGATEAF
>TRBV9|few
ASSVEGVSPLH
>TRBV5-5|-
ASSDATGTYGYT
>TRBV29-1|few
SVAGRNQETQY
>TRBV5-1|-
ASSVAGDQETQY
>TRBV14|few
ASSLVGAQTEAF
>TRBV29-1|-
SVGRGPNEKLF
>TRBV2|once
ASSVAGTRTDTQY
>TRBV2|once
ASSGPTGTSGFPETQY
>TRBV29-1|-
SVAANINYGYT
>TRBV27|-
ASSPLGGNSPLH
>TRBV5-6|-
ASSLGLEGYT
>TRBV15|-
ATSRGQAHSYEQY
>TRBV19|few
ASSTGQQETQY
>TRBV7-2|-
ASSLELGYSNQPQH
>TRBV7-9|few
ASSWEERQGETQY
>TRBV29-1|-
SVITGLPRGGGPQH
>TRBV9|-
ASSVGREETQY
>TRBV5-1|-
ASSLDGGPSQPQH
>TRBV5-1|once
ASSPRDFSYEQY
>TRBV28|-
ASSQGQNYGYT
>TRBV5-1|-
ASSLGLAGGNEQF
>TRBV2|-
ASSRTSGANTGELF
>TRBV19|-
ASRYTGTLYGYT
>TRBV15|-
ATSTLIGVGYT
>TRBV5-4|-
ASSLSGGASRTDTQY
>TRBV6-6|-
ASSYSPDEQY
>TRBV23-1|-
ASREAGGTQY
>TRBV5-1|-
ASAKWVRGQETQY
>TRBV6-5|-
ASRDATGVNTEAF
>TRBV6-5|-
ASSYSRGQTGQY
>TRBV27|many
ASRRDGGRGYT
>TRBV25-1|-
ASSVDEISGTLH